The T cell receptor beta chain described here comes from a study of shared clonotypes between healthy human individuals. Study at large: Plates per donor: three CD4 naive, three CD4 memory, two CD8 naive, one CD8 memory. Study-wide results and caveats: Among a handful of donors, 4.5% to 5.5% of naive CD4 clonotypes were found in common.

Assay used: immunoSEQ multiplex PCR; TCRdb lists only in-frame clones, some missing. The top ten hold roughly 0.05% of the sample, which has approximately 620,000 clones, more than 95% seen once. Details on this clone: Its cognate antigen is unknown.

Looked up from germline, CDR1 is LNHDA and CDR2 is SQIVND (reference sequence). V was cut by 6 bases and J by 7 bases, with 16 bases left in between. This CDR3 is built from 13 residues. The TCR was taken from a woman aged 25 to 45 in good health. The chain carries TRBV19 and TRBJ2-7, with D tentatively TRBD2 (6 bases). The sequenced sample was naive CD4+ T cells sorted from blood. Indicated subset: CD45RA+ positively selected. CDR3 sequence (DNA): TGTGCCAGTAGCGGGAGTGGGTGGAAAGAGCAGTACTTC. Its translation is CASSGSGWKEQYF. The full variable domain, rest sourced from reference TRBV19 and TRBJ2-7, is DGGITQSPKYLFRKEGQNVTLSCEQNLNHDAMYWYRQDPGQGLRLIYYSQIVNDFQKGDIAEGYSVSREKKESFPLTVTSAQKNPTAFYLCASSGSGWKEQYFGPGTRLTVT.